Listed here are 24 T cell receptor beta chains from one sample, sequenced in a study of cytomegalovirus exposure and HLA in healthy donors (dated by TCRdb to about 2017). Libraries came from the immunoSEQ multiplex PCR assay. A mixture of 60 forward primers for TCR Vbeta segments and 13 reverse primers for TCR Jbeta segments was used in the multiplex PCR. The table was pulled from immuneACCESS by TCRdb, which kept in-frame rearrangements only. Such tables lose some clones; where checked, under half of the loss comes from unresolved V genes, and the rest has no known cause. The sample table contains roughly 190,000 clones; only one count was recorded for 82% of them. About 0.84% of the sample is in the top ten clones. The sample consisted of PBMCs. The receptors come from a woman aged 18 to 35 in good health and CMV-seronegative.

Turning to this clone: One end of the junction varies from germline; a read error may be responsible. This sequence joins TRBV27 and TRBJ2-1; TRBD2 agrees at 9 bases. The CDR3 spans 15 residues. Looked up from germline, CDR1 is MNHEY and CDR2 is SMNVEV (reference sequence). The CDR3 DNA reads TGTGCCAGCAGGGTGGGGACTAGCTCCTACAATGAGCAGCTCTTC. This encodes CASRVGTSSYNEQLF.

The rearrangement uses TRBV5-1 and TRBJ1-1, with D perhaps matching TRBD1 (5 bases). The V end was cut by 0 bases, the J end by 6 bases, with 18 bases between. Germline V gene sequence: CDR1 SGHRS, CDR2 YFSETQ. The CDR3 is 16 amino acids. The CDR3 sequence is CASSLELSPGDSEAFF. DNA for the CDR3: TGCGCCAGCAGCTTGGAATTGTCTCCGGGGGACTCTGAAGCTTTCTTT.

This clone was counted a few times. V is TRBV30 and J is TRBJ1-5, with D possibly TRBD1 on 6 matching bases. The CDR3 is 13 amino acids. CDR1 and CDR2 (germline): GTSNPN, SVGIG (reference sequence). With 2 bases removed from V and 6 bases from J, the gap between germline ends came to 11 bases. CDR3 region: CAWSTQGRQPQHF. The CDR3 nucleotides are TGTGCCTGGAGTACCCAGGGGCGTCAGCCCCAGCATTTT.

The chain links TRBV6-1 to TRBJ1-3; D gene ambiguous. The ends were cut back, 4 bases at V and 0 bases at J, with 10 bases in the middle. The CDR3 totals 15 residues. Germline loops: CDR1 MNHNS, CDR2 SASEGT. The CDR3 sequence is CASSGPPFSGNTIYF. The CDR3 coding sequence is TGTGCCAGCAGTGGTCCTCCGTTCTCTGGAAACACCATATATTTT.

The rearrangement links TRBV5-1 to TRBJ2-1; D not certain. The CDR3 runs 13 residues. Germline assignment: CDR1 SGHRS and CDR2 YFSETQ. Trimming took off 4 bases at V and 7 bases at J, with 12 bases between the two ends. The CDR3 reads CASSPASRNEQFF. CDR3 nucleotides: TGCGCCAGCAGCCCCGCTAGTAGGAATGAGCAGTTCTTC.

This chain joins TRBV30 and TRBJ2-7, with D tentatively TRBD1 (6 bases). Trimming cost V 5 bases and J 5 bases, with 16 bases left between them. The CDR3 totals 13 residues. Germline CDR1 is GTSNPN and CDR2 is SVGIG (reference sequence). The CDR3 DNA sequence: TGTGCCTGGGGGCCTGGGGGCGTTGACGAGCAGTACTTC. It encodes CAWGPGGVDEQYF.

V gene TRBV7-9 combines with J gene TRBJ2-5, with D tentatively TRBD1 (6 bases). This CDR3 is built from 14 residues. Trimming took 7 bases from V and 5 from J, leaving 17 bases between them. The germline V gene has CDR1 SEHNR and CDR2 FQNEAQ (reference sequence). The CDR3 reads CASTISDRWETQYF. Written as DNA, the CDR3 is TGTGCCAGCACCATTTCCGACAGGTGGGAGACCCAGTACTTC.

The chain is built from TRBV7-8 and TRBJ1-5, with 10 bases that match TRBD1. CDR3 size: 14 residues. Trimming at V came to 5 bases and at J to 5 bases, leaving 3 bases not matched to a gene. Per germline, CDR1 SGHVS and CDR2 FQNEAQ. This CDR3 is CASSPGTGDQPQHF. CDR3 DNA: TGTGCCAGCAGCCCCGGGACAGGGGATCAGCCCCAGCATTTT.

This sequence joins TRBV6-1 and TRBJ2-5; 7 bases agree with TRBD2. Trimming cost V 4 bases and J 5 bases; bases outside gene matches: 13. The germline gives CDR1 MNHNS, CDR2 SASEGT. There are 16 residues in the CDR3. This CDR3 reads CASSATMGGGFETQYF. The CDR3 coding sequence is TGTGCCAGCAGTGCTACCATGGGCGGGGGTTTCGAGACCCAGTACTTC.

The genes are TRBV5-4 and TRBJ2-1; D is ambiguous. Germline V gene lookup returns CDR1 SGHNT and CDR2 YYREEE (reference sequence). The ends were cut back, 4 bases at V and 7 bases at J, with 15 bases in the middle. The CDR3 extends over 14 amino acids. CDR3 coding DNA: TGTGCCAGCAGCCCTCCCCGGCCAGCGAATGAGCAGTTCTTC. Translation: CASSPPRPANEQFF.

CDR3 DNA: TGCAGCGTTGGGGTGCCAGGCCTCGAGCAGTACTTC. Its protein product is CSVGVPGLEQYF. This sequence joins TRBV29-1 and TRBJ2-7; D gene unclear. CDR1 SQVTM and CDR2 ANQGSEA come from the germline V gene. CDR3 length: 12 amino acids. Trimming shortened V by 4 bases and J by 6 bases, and 13 bases separated the two germline ends.

The chain couples TRBV2 to TRBJ2-7; 7 nucleotides align to TRBD2. This CDR3 is 16 amino acids long. Unmatched junction bases numbered 14, after V lost 4 bases and J lost 5 bases. CDR1 is SNHLY, CDR2 FYNNEI, per germline. The CDR3 DNA is TGTGCCAGCAGTGTACCAGGCGGGAGAAGCCCGAACGAGCAGTACTTC. It codes for CASSVPGGRSPNEQYF. Drawing the rest from reference TRBV2 and TRBJ2-7, the complete variable domain is EPEVTQTPSHQVTQMGQEVILRCVPISNHLYFYWYRQILGQKVEFLVSFYNNEISEKSEIFDDQFSVERPDGSNFTLKIRSTKLEDSAMYFCASSVPGGRSPNEQYFGPGTRLTVT.

The chain is built from TRBV6-5 and TRBJ1-2; D perhaps matches TRBD1 (6 bases). CDR3 length: 12 amino acids. CDR1 and CDR2 (germline): MNHEY, SVGAGI. Trimming took off 6 bases at V and 6 bases at J, with 11 bases between the two ends. The CDR3 protein is CASRPGTHGYTF. The DNA of the CDR3 is TGTGCCAGCAGGCCCGGGACACATGGCTACACCTTC.

V usage is TRBV18 and J usage is TRBJ1-1; D gene uncertain. CDR1 is KGHSH, CDR2 LQKENI, per germline. The V end lost 3 bases, the J end lost 3 bases, and 8 bases lay between the germline ends. The CDR3 is made up of 13 amino acids. CDR3 in DNA: TGTGCCAGCTCACCCATGGAGGACACTGAAGCTTTCTTT. It yields the protein CASSPMEDTEAFF.

This chain links TRBV7-9 with TRBJ2-7; tentatively, D is TRBD2 (6 bases). Trimming pared 5 bases from V and 4 bases from J, leaving 15 bases between. Germline CDR1 is SEHNR and CDR2 is FQNEAQ (reference sequence). The CDR3 contains 14 residues. The chain's CDR3 is CASSLDGLPYEQYF. The CDR3, as DNA: TGTGCCAGCAGCCTAGACGGACTACCATACGAGCAGTACTTC.

J is TRBJ1-2 and V is TRBV9, with D possibly being TRBD1 (5 bases). Germline V gene lookup returns CDR1 SGDLS and CDR2 YYNGEE. V lost 3 bases and J 7 bases, leaving 16 bases between the germline ends. The CDR3 covers 14 residues. The CDR3 protein is CASSGRQSRTGYTF. The CDR3 coding sequence is TGTGCCAGCAGCGGGCGACAGTCTCGGACTGGCTACACCTTC.

This clone was counted between two and nine times. The V gene is TRBV6-5, the J gene TRBJ1-1, with D hard to call. The CDR3 is 14 amino acids. The germline V and J ends were trimmed by 4 bases and 7 bases, with 16 bases remaining between them. From germline, CDR1 is MNHEY and CDR2 SVGAGI. The CDR3 nucleotides read TGTGCCAGCAGTTCTCCCCGGGGTAGAGGTGAAGCTTTCTTT. This codes for CASSSPRGRGEAFF.

This sequence joins TRBV10-2 and TRBJ2-1; D is unclear. The CDR3 covers 13 residues. Germline loops: CDR1 WSHSY, CDR2 SAAADI. Trimming took 7 bases from V and 0 from J, leaving 7 bases between them. CDR3 sequence (DNA): TGCGCCAGCACCCGGAGCTCCTACAATGAGCAGTTCTTC. Translation: CASTRSSYNEQFF.

This clone has only a few counts. The chain couples TRBV10-2 to TRBJ2-2; the match to TRBD2 covers 10 bases. This CDR3 is 17 amino acids long. Germline loops: CDR1 WSHSY, CDR2 SAAADI. Unmatched junction bases numbered 7, after V lost 2 bases and J lost 4 bases. CDR3 sequence reads: CASSEILAGVGTGELFF. CDR3 in DNA: TGCGCCAGCAGTGAGATCCTAGCGGGGGTTGGCACCGGGGAGCTGTTTTTT.

J is TRBJ2-3 and V is TRBV21-1; the DNA was not compared with TRBD2, the D call given in the table. TRBV21-1 is a recognized pseudogene. The CDR3 is made up of 17 amino acids. The CDR3 nucleotides read TGTGCCAGCACGAATATTCTAGCGGGGGGGCCGAGTTATACGCAGTATTTT. It yields the protein CASTNILAGGPSYTQYF.

The rearrangement joins TRBV19 to TRBJ2-4, with 7 bases lining up with TRBD2. Germline V gene lookup returns CDR1 LNHDA and CDR2 SQIVND (reference sequence). CDR3 length equals 14 residues. V shed 4 bases and J 5 bases; nucleotides not matched to a gene: 5. CDR3 region: CASSTGEGENIQYF. The CDR3 nucleotides read TGTGCCAGTAGTACTGGGGAGGGCGAAAACATTCAGTACTTC. Complete variable domain (other parts from reference TRBV19 and TRBJ2-4): DGGITQSPKYLFRKEGQNVTLSCEQNLNHDAMYWYRQDPGQGLRLIYYSQIVNDFQKGDIAEGYSVSREKKESFPLTVTSAQKNPTAFYLCASSTGEGENIQYFGAGTRLSVL.

The rearrangement links TRBV5-1 to TRBJ2-1; 10 bases match TRBD1. V trimming: 0 bases; J trimming: 6 bases; junction bases outside the gene matches: 6. Germline loops: CDR1 SGHRS, CDR2 YFSETQ. This CDR3 region has 16 residues. CDR3 amino acids: CASSLGGTGEFNEQFF. The CDR3 region has the DNA TGCGCCAGCAGCTTGGGTGGGACAGGGGAATTCAATGAGCAGTTCTTC.

The chain carries TRBV6-5 and TRBJ1-2; perhaps TRBD1 as D (6 bases). The CDR3 consists of 15 residues. Germline assignment: CDR1 MNHEY and CDR2 SVGAGI. V shed 0 bases and J shed 5 bases, with 13 bases lying between them. The CDR3 DNA reads as TGTGCCAGCAGTTACTCGGGGGGGCATGGATATGGCTACACCTTC. Protein sequence: CASSYSGGHGYGYTF.

The chain links TRBV9 to TRBJ2-1; 8 positions agree with TRBD2. V shed 2 bases and J 5 bases; nucleotides not matched to a gene: 6. CDR1 SGDLS and CDR2 YYNGEE come from the germline V gene. The CDR3 runs to 15 residues. CDR3 amino acids: CASSVGTGGNNEQFF. The CDR3 nucleotides read TGTGCCAGCAGCGTTGGGACGGGAGGGAACAATGAGCAGTTCTTC. Based on the CDR3 plus reference TRBV9 and TRBJ2-1, the full variable domain is DSGVTQTPKHLITATGQRVTLRCSPRSGDLSVYWYQQSLDQGLQFLIQYYNGEERAKGNILERFSAQQFPDLHSELNLSSLELGDSALYFCASSVGTGGNNEQFFGPGTRLTVL.